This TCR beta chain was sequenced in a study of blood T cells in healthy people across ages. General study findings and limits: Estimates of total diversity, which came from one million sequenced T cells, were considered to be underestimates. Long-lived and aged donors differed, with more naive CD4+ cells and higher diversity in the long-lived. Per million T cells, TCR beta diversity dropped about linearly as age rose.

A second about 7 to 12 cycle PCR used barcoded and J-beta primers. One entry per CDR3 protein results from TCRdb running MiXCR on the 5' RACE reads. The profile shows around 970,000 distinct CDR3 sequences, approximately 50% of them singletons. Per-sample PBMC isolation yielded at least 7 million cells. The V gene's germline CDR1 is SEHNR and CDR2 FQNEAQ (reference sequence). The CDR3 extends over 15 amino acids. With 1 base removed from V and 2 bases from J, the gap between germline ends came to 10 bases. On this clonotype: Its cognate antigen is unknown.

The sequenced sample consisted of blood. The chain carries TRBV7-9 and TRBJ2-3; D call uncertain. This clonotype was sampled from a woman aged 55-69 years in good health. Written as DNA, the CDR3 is TGTGCCAGCAGCTTAGAAGGAACCACCACAGATACGCAGTATTTT. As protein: CASSLEGTTTDTQYF.